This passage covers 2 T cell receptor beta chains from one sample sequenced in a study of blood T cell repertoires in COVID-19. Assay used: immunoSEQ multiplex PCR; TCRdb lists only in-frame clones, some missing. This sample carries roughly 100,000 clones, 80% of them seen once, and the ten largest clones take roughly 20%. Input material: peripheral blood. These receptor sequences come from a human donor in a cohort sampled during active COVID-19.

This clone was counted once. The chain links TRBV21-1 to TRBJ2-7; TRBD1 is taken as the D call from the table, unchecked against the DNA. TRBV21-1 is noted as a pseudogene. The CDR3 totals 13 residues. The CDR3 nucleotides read TGTGCCAGCAGCTCTGACAGGCCCTACGAGCAGTACTTC. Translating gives CASSSDRPYEQYF.

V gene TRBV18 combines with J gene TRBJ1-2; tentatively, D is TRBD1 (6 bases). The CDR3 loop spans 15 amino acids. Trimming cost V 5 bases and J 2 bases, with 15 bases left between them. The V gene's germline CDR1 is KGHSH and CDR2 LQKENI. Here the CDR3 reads CASSVAGTPNYGYTF. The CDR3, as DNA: TGTGCCAGCTCAGTCGCCGGGACACCAAACTATGGCTACACCTTC.